This T cell receptor beta chain came from a study of CD8 T cells in Susac syndrome. Study summary: When blood was collected, patients with Susac syndrome were therapy-naive, were taking corticosteroids, or were receiving intravenous immunoglobulin alone.

RNA totalling roughly 0.45 to 1 ug underwent reverse transcription with random hexamers. TCRdb reprocessed the immunoSEQ multiplex PCR reads with MiXCR, giving one entry per CDR3 protein. The sample lists around 150,000 distinct CDR3 sequences, 85% to 95% occurring once. Germline V gives CDR1 MGHRA, CDR2 YSYEKL. The V and J ends lost 2 bases and 0 bases, in that order; junction bases with no gene match: 2. This CDR3 is built from 15 residues. The CD8+ and CD4+ T cells were isolated magnetically using a negative isolation approach, whereas the TEMRA cells were enriched by FACS. The receptor was isolated from a human donor with Susac syndrome. Sequenced input: CD4+ T cells from PBMCs. The rearrangement uses TRBV4-1 and TRBJ2-7; 9 bases are a match to TRBD2. CDR3 amino acids: CASSQTGLASYEQYF. CDR3 DNA sequence: TGCGCCAGCAGCCAAACGGGACTAGCCTCCTACGAGCAGTACTTC.